The source of this TCR beta chain is a study of spatial heterogeneity in lung cancer. This clonotype has only one observation. Its matching antigen is unknown. One entry per CDR3 protein, called by TCRdb with MiXCR from the 5' RACE reads. Among roughly 110,000 distinct CDR3 sequences listed, 9.5% to 14% were seen once. The time point here: blood at routine non-recurrence follow-up after resection. The CDR3 totals 15 residues. Germline loops: CDR1 SGHRS, CDR2 YFSETQ. Trimming cost V 4 bases and J 7 bases, with 18 bases left between them. Study findings and constraints: Blood contained ubiquitous expanded tumor TCRs more at resection than at follow-up.

The TCR comes from a female donor with early-stage non-small cell lung cancer. This sequence joins TRBV5-1 and TRBJ2-1; D gene unclear. The sample in question was PBMCs, obtained at follow-up. For the CDR3, the DNA is TGCGCCAGCAGCCCTACGTTAGGCAGAAGGAATGAGCAGTTCTTC. Protein sequence: CASSPTLGRRNEQFF.